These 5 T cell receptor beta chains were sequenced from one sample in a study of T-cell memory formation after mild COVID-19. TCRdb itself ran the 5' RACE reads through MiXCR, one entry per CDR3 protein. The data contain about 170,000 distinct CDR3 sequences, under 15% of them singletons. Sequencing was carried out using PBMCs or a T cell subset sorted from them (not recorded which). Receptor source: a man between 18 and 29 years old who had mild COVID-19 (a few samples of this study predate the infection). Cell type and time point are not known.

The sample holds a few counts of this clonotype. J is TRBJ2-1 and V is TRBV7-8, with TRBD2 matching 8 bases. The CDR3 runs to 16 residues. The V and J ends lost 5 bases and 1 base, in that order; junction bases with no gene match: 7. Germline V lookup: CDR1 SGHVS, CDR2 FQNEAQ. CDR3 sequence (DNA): TGTGCCAGCAGCAAAACACTAGCGGATTCCTACAATGAGCAGTTCTTC. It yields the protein CASSKTLADSYNEQFF. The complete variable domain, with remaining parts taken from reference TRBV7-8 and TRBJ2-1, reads GAGVSQSPRYKVAKRGQDVALRCDPISGHVSLFWYQQALGQGPEFLTYFQNEAQLDKSGLPSDRFFAERPEGSVSTLKIQRTQQEDSAVYLCASSKTLADSYNEQFFGPGTRLTVL.

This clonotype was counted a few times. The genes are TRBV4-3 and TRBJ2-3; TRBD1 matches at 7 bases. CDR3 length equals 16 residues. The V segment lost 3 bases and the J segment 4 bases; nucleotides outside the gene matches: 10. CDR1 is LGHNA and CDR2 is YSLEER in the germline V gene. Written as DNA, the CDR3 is TGCGCCAGCAGCCAGCCCGGGACAGAACTTTCAGATACGCAGTATTTT. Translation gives CASSQPGTELSDTQYF.

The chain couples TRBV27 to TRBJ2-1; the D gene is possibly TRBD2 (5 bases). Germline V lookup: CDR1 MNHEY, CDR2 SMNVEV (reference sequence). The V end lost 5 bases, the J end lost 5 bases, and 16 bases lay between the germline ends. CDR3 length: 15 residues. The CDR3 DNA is TGTGCCAGCAGTCCCCGAGCTAGCAGAGACAATGAGCAGTTCTTC. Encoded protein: CASSPRASRDNEQFF.

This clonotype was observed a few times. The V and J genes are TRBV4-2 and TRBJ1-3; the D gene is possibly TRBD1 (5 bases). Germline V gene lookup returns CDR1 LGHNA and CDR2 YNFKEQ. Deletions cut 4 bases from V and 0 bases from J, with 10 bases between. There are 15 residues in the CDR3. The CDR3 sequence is CASSRGGYSGNTIYF. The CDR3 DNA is TGTGCCAGCAGCCGTGGGGGATACTCTGGAAACACCATATATTTT.

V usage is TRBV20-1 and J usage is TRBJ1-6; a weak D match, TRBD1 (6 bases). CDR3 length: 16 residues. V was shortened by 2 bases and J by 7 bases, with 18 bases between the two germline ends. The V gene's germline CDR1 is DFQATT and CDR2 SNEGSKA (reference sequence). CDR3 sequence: CSARIPSAGTNSPLHF. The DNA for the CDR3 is TGCAGTGCTAGAATCCCAAGCGCAGGGACAAATTCACCCCTCCACTTT.